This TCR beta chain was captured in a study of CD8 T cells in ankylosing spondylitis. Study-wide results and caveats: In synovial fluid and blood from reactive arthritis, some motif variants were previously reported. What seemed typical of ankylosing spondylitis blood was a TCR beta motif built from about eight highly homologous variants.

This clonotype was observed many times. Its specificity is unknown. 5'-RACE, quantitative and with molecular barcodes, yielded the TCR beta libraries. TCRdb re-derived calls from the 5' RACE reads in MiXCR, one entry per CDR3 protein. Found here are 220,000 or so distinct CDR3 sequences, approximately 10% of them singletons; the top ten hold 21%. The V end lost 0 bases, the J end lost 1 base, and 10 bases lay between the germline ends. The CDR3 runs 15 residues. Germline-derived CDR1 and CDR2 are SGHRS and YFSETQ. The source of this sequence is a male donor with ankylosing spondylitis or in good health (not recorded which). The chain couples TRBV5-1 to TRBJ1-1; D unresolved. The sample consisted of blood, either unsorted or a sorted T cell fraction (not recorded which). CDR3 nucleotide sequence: TGCGCCAGCAGCTTGGGGGGAGCCTGGAACACTGAAGCTTTCTTT. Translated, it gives CASSLGGAWNTEAFF.